The 13 T cell receptor beta chains below all came from one sample that was sequenced in a study of T cells in localized non-small cell lung cancer. Here immunoSEQ multiplex PCR was the method, and the copy in TCRdb shows in-frame clones only, minus some. The sample holds 23,000 or so clones; more than 65% are singletons and the top ten take more than 4.5%. Source: PBMCs, taken before any cancer treatment. The receptors shown here come from a man between 40 and 70 years old with stage II lung adenocarcinoma.

This chain uses TRBV5-1 with TRBJ2-2; TRBD1 agrees at 7 bases. Germline V gene sequence: CDR1 SGHRS, CDR2 YFSETQ. After removal of 5 bases from V and 6 bases from J, the junction contained 4 bases not matched to a gene. The CDR3 runs to 13 residues. This chain's CDR3 is CASRFQGAGELFF. In DNA, the CDR3 is TGCGCCAGCAGATTTCAGGGGGCCGGGGAGCTGTTTTTT.

The chain is built from TRBV18 and TRBJ2-7, with D maybe TRBD2 (6 bases). Germline V CDR1 and CDR2: KGHSH, LQKENI. CDR3 length: 15 residues. Trimming removed 2 bases from V and 1 base from J, with 12 bases in between. CDR3 loop: CASSPGAGASYEQYF. The CDR3 DNA sequence: TGTGCCAGCTCACCAGGAGCGGGTGCTTCCTACGAGCAGTACTTC.

The chain links TRBV27 to TRBJ1-1; maybe TRBD1 (5 bases). The length of the CDR3 is 14 residues. The V gene lost 5 bases and the J gene lost 3 bases, with 13 bases spanning the gap. Per germline, CDR1 MNHEY and CDR2 SMNVEV (reference sequence). The CDR3 is CASSPEGLYTEAFF. The CDR3 DNA follows: TGTGCCAGCAGTCCGGAGGGGTTATACACTGAAGCTTTCTTT.

The chain couples TRBV2 to TRBJ2-2; D may be TRBD2 (5 bases). The CDR3 covers 14 residues. The germline V and J ends were trimmed by 2 bases and 3 bases, with 7 bases remaining between them. Per germline, CDR1 SNHLY and CDR2 FYNNEI. DNA for the CDR3: TGTGCCAGCAGTGAACGGGGAGACACCGGGGAGCTGTTTTTT. Its protein is CASSERGDTGELFF.

The CDR3 region is CASSTGQGNTEAFF. CDR3 DNA sequence: TGCGCCAGCAGCACGGGACAGGGGAACACTGAAGCTTTCTTT. V gene TRBV5-1 combines with J gene TRBJ1-1; TRBD1 matches at 9 bases. This CDR3 has 14 amino acids. Losses at the gene ends were 4 bases for V and 1 base for J; bases not matched to a gene: 2. The germline gives CDR1 SGHRS, CDR2 YFSETQ.

The V call is TRBV2, the J call TRBJ2-3; D might be TRBD2 (6 bases). Germline V gene data show CDR1 as SNHLY and CDR2 as FYNNEI. This CDR3 is 13 amino acids long. V was trimmed by 6 bases and J by 3 bases, leaving 10 bases between them. CDR3 bases: TGTGCCAGCAGACGGGAGCCAACAGATACGCAGTATTTT. Its translation is CASRREPTDTQYF.

The chain has TRBV2 and TRBJ1-2; tentative D call: TRBD1 (5 bases). Trimming shortened V by 10 bases and J by 0 bases, and 12 bases separated the two germline ends. CDR1 is SNHLY and CDR2 is FYNNEI in the germline V gene. The CDR3 has 13 amino acids. This CDR3 reads CATHPGPNYGYTF. CDR3 sequence (DNA): TGTGCCACCCATCCGGGACCTAACTATGGCTACACCTTC.

The rearrangement links TRBV15 to TRBJ2-3, with D tentatively TRBD2 (6 bases). The length of the CDR3 is 14 residues. The V gene lost 3 bases and the J gene lost 5 bases, with 12 bases spanning the gap. CDR1 and CDR2 (germline): LNHNV, YYDKDF (reference sequence). The CDR3 nucleotides are TGTGCCACCAGCAGGGCGGGGTCAGGAGATACGCAGTATTTT. As protein: CATSRAGSGDTQYF. The full variable domain, in which reference TRBV15 and TRBJ2-3 provide the parts outside the CDR3, is DAMVIQNPRYQVTQFGKPVTLSCSQTLNHNVMYWYQQKSSQAPKLLFHYYDKDFNNEADTPDNFQSRRPNTSFCFLDIRSPGLGDTAMYLCATSRAGSGDTQYFGPGTRLTVL.

The chain is built from TRBV29-1 and TRBJ2-1, with D unclear. This CDR3 has 14 residues. Germline values: CDR1 SQVTM, CDR2 ANQGSEA. Trimming took off 4 bases at V and 3 bases at J, with 13 bases between the two ends. The CDR3 reads CSVVLEEGYNEQFF. DNA of the CDR3: TGCAGCGTTGTTCTAGAAGAAGGCTACAATGAGCAGTTCTTC.

The chain uses TRBV7-2 and TRBJ2-7; 11 nucleotides line up with TRBD2. There are 15 residues in the CDR3. Germline-derived CDR1 and CDR2 are SGHTA and FQGNSA. The V and J ends lost 0 bases and 4 bases, in that order; junction bases with no gene match: 2. The CDR3: CASSLAGTSGYEQYF. DNA of the CDR3: TGTGCCAGCAGCTTAGCCGGGACTAGCGGATACGAGCAGTACTTC.

The CDR3 protein is CASRYTGGTEAFF. CDR3 in DNA: TGTGCCAGCAGGTATACAGGGGGGACTGAAGCTTTCTTT. This chain joins TRBV27 and TRBJ1-1; 8 bases map to TRBD1. This CDR3 has 13 residues. The junction had 5 bases not matched to a gene; V was cut back by 6 bases and J by 5 bases. In germline, CDR1 is MNHEY, CDR2 SMNVEV (reference sequence).

The V call is TRBV2, the J call TRBJ2-7, with D maybe TRBD2 (5 bases). V was cut by 3 bases and J by 9 bases, with 21 bases left in between. The CDR3 totals 15 residues. Germline-derived CDR1 and CDR2 are SNHLY and FYNNEI. The CDR3 loop reads CASSDPHLHGETQYF. DNA for the CDR3: TGTGCCAGCAGTGATCCGCACTTGCATGGGGAGACGCAGTACTTC.

The rearrangement uses TRBV7-8 and TRBJ1-5, with a weak D call TRBD1 (5 bases). The CDR3 runs 14 residues. Trimming cost V 5 bases and J 11 bases, with 19 bases left between them. The germline gives CDR1 SGHVS, CDR2 FQNEAQ. The CDR3: CASSQAEWGRAQHF. CDR3 coding DNA: TGTGCCAGCAGCCAGGCTGAGTGGGGCCGGGCCCAGCATTTT. The variable domain in full, completed from reference TRBV7-8 and TRBJ1-5, reads GAGVSQSPRYKVAKRGQDVALRCDPISGHVSLFWYQQALGQGPEFLTYFQNEAQLDKSGLPSDRFFAERPEGSVSTLKIQRTQQEDSAVYLCASSQAEWGRAQHFGDGTRLSIL.